This passage covers 31 T cell receptor beta chains from one sample sequenced in a study of blood T cell repertoires in COVID-19. TCRdb keeps only in-frame clones here, not all; method: immunoSEQ multiplex PCR. This table has 80,000 to 95,000 clones, 75% to 85% appearing once. The sample taken for sequencing was peripheral blood. The receptors derive from an elderly woman with acute or convalescent COVID-19.

V gene TRBV7-2 combines with J gene TRBJ2-1; 9 bases line up with TRBD1. Trimming took 5 bases from V and 2 from J; bases not matched to a gene: 1. CDR3 size: 14 residues. Germline V CDR1 and CDR2: SGHTA, FQGNSA. The CDR3 protein is CASSRDRAYNEQFF. DNA for the CDR3: TGTGCCAGCAGCCGGGACAGGGCCTACAATGAGCAGTTCTTC.

The rearrangement joins TRBV30 to TRBJ1-2; 7 bases are shared with TRBD1. Germline CDR1 and CDR2: GTSNPN and SVGIG (reference sequence). The CDR3 totals 16 residues. The junction had 11 bases not matched to a gene; V was cut back by 0 bases and J by 4 bases. The CDR3 is CAWSVRIGRGAYGYTF. The CDR3 region has the DNA TGTGCCTGGAGTGTACGAATCGGCAGGGGGGCCTATGGCTACACCTTC.

V usage is TRBV4-1 and J usage is TRBJ2-7; D is perhaps TRBD1 (6 bases). V gave up 3 bases and J gave up 3 bases, with 15 bases separating them. Germline CDR1 reads MGHRA; CDR2 reads YSYEKL. The CDR3 is made up of 15 amino acids. CDR3 sequence reads: CASSQTEGEYYEQYF. The CDR3 nucleotides are TGCGCCAGCAGCCAGACAGAGGGGGAATACTACGAGCAGTACTTC.

The DNA for the CDR3 is TGTGCCAGCAGTTCCCTCAACCCCAGGGACGAGCAGTACTTC. Amino acid sequence: CASSSLNPRDEQYF. The chain couples TRBV27 to TRBJ2-7, with D maybe TRBD1 (5 bases). Trimming took off 4 bases at V and 5 bases at J, with 15 bases between the two ends. The CDR3 sequence is 14 residues long. Germline V gene data show CDR1 as MNHEY and CDR2 as SMNVEV (reference sequence).

The chain employs TRBV7-2 and TRBJ1-5, with D uncertain. The CDR3 covers 16 residues. Trimming took 5 bases from V and 0 from J, leaving 14 bases between them. CDR1 and CDR2 from the germline V gene are SGHTA and FQGNSA. CDR3 coding DNA: TGTGCCAGCAGCACCAACACGGGATATAGCAATCAGCCCCAGCATTTT. This sequence encodes CASSTNTGYSNQPQHF. The whole variable domain, filled in from reference TRBV7-2 and TRBJ1-5, reads GAGVSQSPSNKVTEKGKDVELRCDPISGHTALYWYRQSLGQGLEFLIYFQGNSAPDKSGLPSDRFSAERTGGSVSTLTIQRTQQEDSAVYLCASSTNTGYSNQPQHFGDGTRLSIL.

The V and J genes are TRBV3-1 (or the pseudogene TRBV3-2) and TRBJ1-2; 9 nucleotides match TRBD1. J lost 4 bases, V lost 4 bases, and 4 bases had no gene match. Germline-derived CDR1 and CDR2 are LGHDT and YNNKEL (reference sequence). The CDR3 runs 14 residues. The CDR3 sequence: CASSPGDRAYGYTF. The CDR3 DNA reads TGTGCCAGCAGCCCTGGGGACAGGGCCTATGGCTACACCTTC.

The chain combines TRBV7-3 with TRBJ1-1; tentative D call: TRBD1 (6 bases). This CDR3 spans 13 amino acids. V lost 0 bases and J 4 bases, leaving 6 bases between the germline ends. Looked up from germline, CDR1 is SGHTA and CDR2 is FQGTGA. The chain's CDR3 is CASSLTGGTEAFF. In nucleotides, the CDR3 is TGTGCCAGCAGCTTAACAGGGGGCACTGAAGCTTTCTTT.

The genes are TRBV5-6 and TRBJ2-2; TRBD2 might be the D (5 bases). CDR1 and CDR2 from the germline V gene are SGHDT and YYEEEE. V was cut by 6 bases and J by 2 bases, with 14 bases left in between. The CDR3 is 15 residues long. The CDR3 is CASNYLSGNTGELFF. The CDR3 DNA sequence: TGTGCCAGCAACTATTTGAGCGGAAACACCGGGGAGCTGTTTTTT.

The chain combines TRBV15 with TRBJ1-2, with D unresolved. This CDR3 spans 15 amino acids. The V gene's germline CDR1 is LNHNV and CDR2 YYDKDF (reference sequence). The V end lost 0 bases, the J end lost 8 bases, and 16 bases lay between the germline ends. The CDR3 reads CATSRDRDRAKGYTF. The DNA for the CDR3 is TGTGCCACCAGCAGAGATCGGGATAGGGCCAAGGGCTACACCTTC.

The chain employs TRBV3-1 (or the pseudogene TRBV3-2) and TRBJ1-3, with TRBD1 as a possible D gene (6 bases). Germline V gene data show CDR1 as LGHDT and CDR2 as YNNKEL (reference sequence). V lost 3 bases to trimming and J lost 4 bases, with 10 bases between them. CDR3 length: 14 amino acids. The CDR3 region has the DNA TGTGCCAGCAGCCAGGGGGCAGCGGGAAACACCATATATTTT. This codes for CASSQGAAGNTIYF.

V is TRBV10-2 and J is TRBJ2-7; 9 bases map to TRBD1. Looked up from germline, CDR1 is WSHSY and CDR2 is SAAADI. The J segment lost 3 bases and the V segment lost 4 bases, leaving 7 bases of the junction unmatched. The CDR3 length is 15 residues. The CDR3 spells CASSAVGQGFYEQYF. The CDR3 DNA is TGCGCCAGCAGTGCCGTGGGACAGGGATTCTACGAGCAGTACTTC.

The genes are TRBV3-1 (or the pseudogene TRBV3-2) and TRBJ1-6; 10 bases agree with TRBD1. V dropped 5 bases and J dropped 8; count of bases not matched to a gene: 9. This CDR3 has 16 amino acids. Germline CDR1 reads LGHDT; CDR2 reads YNNKEL (reference sequence). The CDR3 is CASSTSWDRGDSPLHF. CDR3 DNA sequence: TGTGCCAGCAGCACGAGCTGGGACAGGGGTGATTCACCCCTCCACTTT.

This clone turned up a few times. V is TRBV28 and J is TRBJ1-2, with 10 bases lining up with TRBD1. CDR1 is MDHEN, CDR2 SYDVKM, per germline. Trimming took 1 base from V and 12 from J; bases not matched to a gene: 11. The CDR3 totals 15 residues. The CDR3 region has the DNA TGTGCCAGCAGTTTATTTGTGACAGGGGGCTTCACCCACACCTTC. Encoded protein: CASSLFVTGGFTHTF.

The J gene is TRBJ2-3, the V gene TRBV6-6; 8 positions agree with TRBD2. Germline CDR1 MNHNY, CDR2 SVGAGI (reference sequence). The CDR3 contains 17 residues. J gave up 0 bases and V 5 bases, and 10 bases lay outside the gene matches. Written as DNA, the CDR3 is TGTGCCAGCAGTCGCACCGGGACTAGATCAAGCACAGATACGCAGTATTTT. It translates to CASSRTGTRSSTDTQYF.

The chain carries TRBV3-1 (or the pseudogene TRBV3-2) and TRBJ1-1, with 8 bases lining up with TRBD1. The V and J ends lost 0 bases and 3 bases, in that order; junction bases with no gene match: 3. Germline V gene lookup returns CDR1 LGHDT and CDR2 YNNKEL (reference sequence). This CDR3 contains 15 residues. The CDR3 is CASSQDSGGYTEAFF. CDR3 sequence (DNA): TGTGCCAGCAGCCAAGATTCAGGGGGCTACACTGAAGCTTTCTTT.

CDR3 sequence (DNA): TGTGCCAGCAAAATAGGGGTGTACACTGAAGCTTTCTTT. It is translated as CASKIGVYTEAFF. The chain has TRBV2 and TRBJ1-1; D may be TRBD1 (5 bases). CDR1 SNHLY and CDR2 FYNNEI come from the germline V gene. This CDR3 contains 13 residues. V was trimmed by 7 bases and J by 3 bases, leaving 12 bases between them.

This clone was picked up a small number of times. The CDR3 DNA reads TGCGCCAGCAGCTACGGACAGGGGGAAGCTTTCTTT. Protein product: CASSYGQGEAFF. The chain carries TRBV5-1 and TRBJ1-1, with TRBD1 identical over 9 bases. Unmatched junction bases numbered 2, after V lost 3 bases and J lost 8 bases. The CDR3 covers 12 residues. Germline CDR1 reads SGHRS; CDR2 reads YFSETQ.

The genes are TRBV7-9 and TRBJ2-4; the D gene is possibly TRBD1 (6 bases). CDR3 length equals 14 residues. Trimming took off 0 bases at V and 6 bases at J, with 9 bases between the two ends. Germline CDR1 and CDR2: SEHNR and FQNEAQ (reference sequence). The CDR3 nucleotides are TGTGCCAGCAGCTTAGCTGGACAGCTAAACATTCAGTACTTC. Translating gives CASSLAGQLNIQYF.

The chain uses TRBV19 and TRBJ2-3; 9 bases are shared with TRBD1. The V segment lost 3 bases and the J segment 5 bases; nucleotides outside the gene matches: 6. The V gene's germline CDR1 is LNHDA and CDR2 SQIVND (reference sequence). This CDR3 is 15 amino acids long. The CDR3 region is CASSIRDRAGDTQYF. CDR3 sequence (DNA): TGTGCCAGTAGTATCCGGGACAGGGCAGGAGATACGCAGTATTTT.

For the CDR3, the DNA is TGCGCCAGCAGCTTGAATGCCAGGGGGCGTGGCGGGGAGCTGTTTTTT. Residues: CASSLNARGRGGELFF. The genes are TRBV5-1 and TRBJ2-2; 8 nucleotides agree with TRBD1. CDR3 length: 16 amino acids. Germline CDR1 SGHRS, CDR2 YFSETQ. Germline trimming cut 1 base from V and 7 bases from J; bases unmatched to any gene: 9.

In this sample, this clone turned up once. The chain is built from TRBV4-1 and TRBJ2-7; no reliable D call. This CDR3 is built from 15 residues. V lost 0 bases to trimming and J lost 3 bases, with 12 bases between them. Germline V CDR1 and CDR2: MGHRA, YSYEKL. Here the CDR3 reads CASSQEFQLLYEQYF. The CDR3 region has the DNA TGCGCCAGCAGCCAAGAATTTCAATTACTCTACGAGCAGTACTTC.

V is TRBV11-2 and J is TRBJ1-1, with 10 nucleotides matching TRBD1. This CDR3 comprises 17 residues. Looked up from germline, CDR1 is SGHAT and CDR2 is FQNNGV. The trim removed 1 base at V and 4 bases at J, leaving 9 bases unmatched. CDR3 bases: TGTGCCAGCAGCTTAGTCGGGACAGGGGCAGGGATCACTGAAGCTTTCTTT. Amino acid sequence: CASSLVGTGAGITEAFF.

The chain couples TRBV7-2 to TRBJ1-2, with a weak D call TRBD1 (6 bases). The germline CDR1 and CDR2 sequences are SGHTA and FQGNSA. The ends were cut back, 6 bases at V and 5 bases at J, with 19 bases in the middle. This CDR3 has 15 amino acids. CDR3 sequence reads: CASRTGQPGMYGYTF. The DNA of the CDR3 is TGTGCCAGCAGAACAGGACAGCCAGGGATGTATGGCTACACCTTC.

The chain combines TRBV27 with TRBJ2-2, with 7 bases identical to TRBD1. The germline V gene encodes CDR1 MNHEY and CDR2 SMNVEV (reference sequence). This CDR3 comprises 17 residues. V was clipped by 2 bases and J by 0 bases; unmatched bases: 6. Here the CDR3 reads CASSLRGLSANTGELFF. CDR3 nucleotides: TGTGCCAGCAGTTTAAGGGGGCTCTCAGCGAACACCGGGGAGCTGTTTTTT.

J is TRBJ2-1 and V is TRBV5-1; TRBD2 agrees at 9 bases. CDR3 length equals 15 residues. Germline trimming cut 0 bases from V and 5 bases from J; bases unmatched to any gene: 3. CDR1 and CDR2 from the germline V gene are SGHRS and YFSETQ. CDR3 sequence (DNA): TGCGCCAGCAGCTTGGCAGCGGGGGGCCACAATGAGCAGTTCTTC. Amino acid sequence: CASSLAAGGHNEQFF.

The gene calls are TRBV19 and TRBJ1-2, with D unresolved. V lost 10 bases, J lost 4 bases, and 16 bases lay in between. Germline V gene sequence: CDR1 LNHDA, CDR2 SQIVND (reference sequence). CDR3 length: 13 residues. CDR3 nucleotides: TGTGCCACCCAAAAAAAGGGAGGCTATGGCTACACCTTC. Residues: CATQKKGGYGYTF.

The rearrangement links TRBV12-3 or TRBV12-4 to TRBJ2-4, with D unresolved. The CDR3 is made up of 13 amino acids. V dropped 8 bases and J dropped 6 bases, with 14 bases sitting between them. CDR3 DNA sequence: TGTGCCAGCGTCTCATCGGGTGGAAACATTCAGTACTTC. Encoded protein: CASVSSGGNIQYF.

The chain has TRBV18 and TRBJ1-1; no reliable D call. Germline assignment: CDR1 KGHSH and CDR2 LQKENI. V gave up 6 bases and J gave up 1 base, with 15 bases separating them. The CDR3 spans 15 residues. The CDR3 reads CASSPTVSRNTEAFF. The CDR3 nucleotides read TGTGCCAGCTCCCCTACCGTCTCAAGGAACACTGAAGCTTTCTTT.

The rearrangement links TRBV23-1 to TRBJ1-5; 7 bases agree with TRBD1. TRBV23-1 is filed as an ORF, its function uncertain. The CDR3 is 16 amino acids. Losses at the gene ends were 0 bases for V and 5 bases for J; bases not matched to a gene: 7. The CDR3 nucleotides read TGCGCCAGCAGTCAATCTTGGGGGACAGTTTATCAGCCCCAGCATTTT. Amino acid sequence: CASSQSWGTVYQPQHF.

This clone has just one count. The V and J genes are TRBV25-1 and TRBJ1-5; tentatively, D is TRBD1 (5 bases). The V end lost 2 bases, the J end lost 1 base, and 9 bases lay between the germline ends. Germline V gene data show CDR1 as MGHDK and CDR2 as SYGVNS. The CDR3 sequence is 15 residues long. CDR3 nucleotides: TGTGCCAGCAGTGAAGGGACTTGGAGCAATCAGCCCCAGCATTTT. Translating gives CASSEGTWSNQPQHF. The whole variable domain, filled in from reference TRBV25-1 and TRBJ1-5, reads EADIYQTPRYLVIGTGKKITLECSQTMGHDKMYWYQQDPGMELHLIHYSYGVNSTEKGDLSSESTVSRIRTEHFPLTLESARPSHTSQYLCASSEGTWSNQPQHFGDGTRLSIL.

The rearrangement joins TRBV9 to TRBJ2-2; D ambiguous. V was trimmed by 2 bases and J by 3 bases, leaving 11 bases between them. CDR1 SGDLS and CDR2 YYNGEE come from the germline V gene. This CDR3 is 15 amino acids long. CDR3 coding DNA: TGTGCCAGCAGCGTTGGCCCAAGTCACACCGGGGAGCTGTTTTTT. Its translation: CASSVGPSHTGELFF.